The clone carrying this T cell receptor (beta chain) showed up just a few times. The antigen is undetermined. After expansion with viral peptide pools in the ViraFEST assay, antigen-specific CD4+ T cells were sequenced. The authors isolated CD4+ T cells after nine to eleven days of culture. Negative nucleocapsid antibody tests before and after vaccination confirmed no previous SARS-CoV-2 infection. Days 3 and 7 saw half the medium replaced with IL-2 medium. The data stem from a study of vaccination effects on CD4 cells after COVID-19. Overall study: Each person got two doses of an mRNA SARS-CoV-2 vaccine, BNT162b2 or mRNA-1273.

The ends were cut back, 0 bases at V and 5 bases at J, with 10 bases in the middle. CDR1 is MGHRA and CDR2 is YSYEKL in the germline V gene. The length of the CDR3 is 14 residues. Clones were read by immunoSEQ multiplex PCR, and TCRdb kept only the in-frame ones, dropping some. The sample consists of approximately 40,000 clones, roughly 70% of them appearing once. The specimen comprised CD4+ T cells from PBMCs cultured with SARS-CoV-2 spike peptides, sampled before COVID-19 vaccination. This chain connects TRBV4-1 to TRBJ1-1; D gene uncertain. The sequence derives from a human donor who received a COVID-19 vaccine. The CDR3 protein is CASSQDRGRTEAFF. CDR3 nucleotide sequence: TGCGCCAGCAGCCAAGACCGGGGAAGGACTGAAGCTTTCTTT.